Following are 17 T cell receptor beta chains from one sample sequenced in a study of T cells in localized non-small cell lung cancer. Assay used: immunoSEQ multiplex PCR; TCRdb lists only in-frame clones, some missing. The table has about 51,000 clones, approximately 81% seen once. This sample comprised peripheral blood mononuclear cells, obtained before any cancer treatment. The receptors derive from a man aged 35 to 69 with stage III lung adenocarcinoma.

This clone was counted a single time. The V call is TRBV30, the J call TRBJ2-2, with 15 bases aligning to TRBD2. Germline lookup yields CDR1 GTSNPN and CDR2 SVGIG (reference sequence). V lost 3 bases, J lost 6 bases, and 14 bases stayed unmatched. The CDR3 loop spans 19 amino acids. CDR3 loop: CAWSPPPGLAGGEAGELFF. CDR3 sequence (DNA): TGTGCCTGGAGCCCACCGCCGGGACTAGCGGGGGGTGAGGCCGGGGAGCTGTTTTTT.

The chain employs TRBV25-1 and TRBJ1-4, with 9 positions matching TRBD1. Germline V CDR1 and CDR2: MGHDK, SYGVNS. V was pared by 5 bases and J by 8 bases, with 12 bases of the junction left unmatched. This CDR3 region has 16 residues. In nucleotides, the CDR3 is TGTGCCAGCAGTCTACCGGGACAGGGCGGGCGGGAAAAACTGTTTTTT. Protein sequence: CASSLPGQGGREKLFF.

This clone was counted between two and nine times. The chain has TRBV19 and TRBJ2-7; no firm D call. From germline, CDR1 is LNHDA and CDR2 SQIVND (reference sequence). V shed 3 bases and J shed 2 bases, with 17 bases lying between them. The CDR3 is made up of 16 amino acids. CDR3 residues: CASSILPVRAAYEQYF. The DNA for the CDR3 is TGTGCCAGTAGTATCCTTCCGGTTCGGGCAGCCTACGAGCAGTACTTC.

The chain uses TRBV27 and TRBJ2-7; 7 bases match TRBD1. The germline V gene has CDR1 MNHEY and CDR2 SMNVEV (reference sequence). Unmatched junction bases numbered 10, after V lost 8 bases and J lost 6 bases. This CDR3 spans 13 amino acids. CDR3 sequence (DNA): TGTGCCAGCGGACGGACAGGTTATGGCGAGCAGTACTTC. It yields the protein CASGRTGYGEQYF.

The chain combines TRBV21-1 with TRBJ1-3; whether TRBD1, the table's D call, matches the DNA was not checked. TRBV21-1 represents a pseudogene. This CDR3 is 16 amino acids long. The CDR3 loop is CASSKSGATGENTIYF. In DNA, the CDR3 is TGTGCCAGCAGCAAGTCAGGGGCCACGGGTGAAAACACCATATATTTT.

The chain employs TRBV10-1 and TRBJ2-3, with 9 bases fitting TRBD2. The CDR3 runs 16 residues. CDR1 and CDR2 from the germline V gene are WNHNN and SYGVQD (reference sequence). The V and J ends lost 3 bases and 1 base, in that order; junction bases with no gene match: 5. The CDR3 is CASSDVRLAGTDTQYF. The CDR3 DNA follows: TGCGCCAGCAGTGATGTTAGACTAGCGGGCACAGATACGCAGTATTTT.

The CDR3 nucleotides are TGCGCCAGCAGCGGGTTGACAGGGGGCAGCGAGACCCAGTACTTC. This codes for CASSGLTGGSETQYF. V is TRBV5-1 and J is TRBJ2-5; TRBD1 aligns across 10 bases. CDR3 length: 15 residues. J gave up 5 bases and V 4 bases, and 8 bases lay outside the gene matches. The V gene's germline CDR1 is SGHRS and CDR2 YFSETQ.

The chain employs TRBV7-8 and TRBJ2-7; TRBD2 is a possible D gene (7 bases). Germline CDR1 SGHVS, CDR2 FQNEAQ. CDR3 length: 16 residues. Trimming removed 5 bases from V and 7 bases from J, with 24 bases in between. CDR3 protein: CASSRLVGGLMREQYF. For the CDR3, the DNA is TGTGCCAGCAGCCGGCTCGTGGGGGGGCTTATGAGAGAGCAGTACTTC.

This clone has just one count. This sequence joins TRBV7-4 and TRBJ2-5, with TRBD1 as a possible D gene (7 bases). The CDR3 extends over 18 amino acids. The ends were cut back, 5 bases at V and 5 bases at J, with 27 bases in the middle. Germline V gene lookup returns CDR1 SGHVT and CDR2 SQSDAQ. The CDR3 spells CASSRRGEDRWRFETQYF. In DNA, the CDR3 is TGTGCCAGCAGCCGGAGGGGGGAGGACAGGTGGCGTTTTGAGACCCAGTACTTC.

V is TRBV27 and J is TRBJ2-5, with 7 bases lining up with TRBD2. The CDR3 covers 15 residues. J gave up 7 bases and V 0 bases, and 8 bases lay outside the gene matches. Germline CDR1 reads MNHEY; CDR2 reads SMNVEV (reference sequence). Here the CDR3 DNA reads TGTGCCAGCAGTTTATCGGGGGGGATTGGGGGGACCCAGTACTTC. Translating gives CASSLSGGIGGTQYF.

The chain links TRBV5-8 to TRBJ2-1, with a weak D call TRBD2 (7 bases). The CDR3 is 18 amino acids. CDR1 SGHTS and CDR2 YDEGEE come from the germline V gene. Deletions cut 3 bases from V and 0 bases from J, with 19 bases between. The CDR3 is CASSSSLQGGSSYNEQFF. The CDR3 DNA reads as TGTGCCAGCAGCTCCAGCCTACAGGGAGGGAGCTCCTACAATGAGCAGTTCTTC.

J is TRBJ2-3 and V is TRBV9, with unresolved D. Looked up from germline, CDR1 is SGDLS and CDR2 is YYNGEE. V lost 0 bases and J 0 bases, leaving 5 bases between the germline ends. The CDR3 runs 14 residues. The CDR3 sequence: CASSVGASTDTQYF. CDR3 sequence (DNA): TGTGCCAGCAGCGTAGGGGCTAGCACAGATACGCAGTATTTT. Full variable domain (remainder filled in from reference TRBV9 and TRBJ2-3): DSGVTQTPKHLITATGQRVTLRCSPRSGDLSVYWYQQSLDQGLQFLIQYYNGEERAKGNILERFSAQQFPDLHSELNLSSLELGDSALYFCASSVGASTDTQYFGPGTRLTVL.

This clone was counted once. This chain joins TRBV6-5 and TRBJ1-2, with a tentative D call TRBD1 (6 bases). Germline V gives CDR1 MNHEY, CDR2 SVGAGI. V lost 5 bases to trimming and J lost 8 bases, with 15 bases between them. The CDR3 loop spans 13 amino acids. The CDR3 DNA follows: TGTGCCAGCAGTCTCATGGAGGACAGCGGCTACACCTTC. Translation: CASSLMEDSGYTF.

CDR3 region: CASSLAGGPQHF. The CDR3 nucleotides are TGTGCCAGCAGCTTAGCGGGAGGGCCCCAGCATTTT. J is TRBJ1-5 and V is TRBV7-2; the D is unclear. CDR1 and CDR2 from the germline V gene are SGHTA and FQGNSA. The CDR3 length is 12 residues. Trimming removed 0 bases from V and 9 bases from J, with 6 bases in between.

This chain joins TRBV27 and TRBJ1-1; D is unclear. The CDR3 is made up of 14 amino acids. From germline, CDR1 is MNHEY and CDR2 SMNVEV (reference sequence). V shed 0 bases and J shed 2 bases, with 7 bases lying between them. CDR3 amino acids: CASSLSFENTEAFF. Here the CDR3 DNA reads TGTGCCAGCAGTTTATCGTTCGAAAACACTGAAGCTTTCTTT.

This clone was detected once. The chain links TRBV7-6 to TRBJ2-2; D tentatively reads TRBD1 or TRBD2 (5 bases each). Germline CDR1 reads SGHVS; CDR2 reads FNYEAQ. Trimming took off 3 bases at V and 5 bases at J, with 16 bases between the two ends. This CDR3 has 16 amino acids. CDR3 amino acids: CASSFAGWGETGELFF. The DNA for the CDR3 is TGTGCCAGCAGCTTCGCAGGGTGGGGAGAAACCGGGGAGCTGTTTTTT.

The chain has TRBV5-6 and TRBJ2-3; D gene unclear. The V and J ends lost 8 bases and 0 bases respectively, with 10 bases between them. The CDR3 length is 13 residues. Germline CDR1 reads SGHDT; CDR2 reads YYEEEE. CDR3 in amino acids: CASWTGSTDTQYF. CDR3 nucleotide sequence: TGTGCCAGTTGGACGGGCAGCACAGATACGCAGTATTTT.